The 28 T cell receptor beta chains below were found in one sample sequenced in a study of CD8 T cells in ankylosing spondylitis. TCRdb ran MiXCR on the 5' RACE reads and lists one entry per CDR3 protein. The table includes fewer than 80,000 distinct CDR3 sequences, roughly 5% detected once. The sequencing sample was made of blood, either unsorted or a sorted T cell fraction (not recorded which). The receptors originated from a male donor with ankylosing spondylitis or in good health (not recorded which).

Many counts were recorded for this clonotype. This rearrangement joins TRBV6-6 to TRBJ2-1; 7 bases line up with TRBD1. Trimming took 4 bases from V and 12 from J; bases not matched to a gene: 9. The CDR3 length is 13 residues. Germline V lookup: CDR1 MNHNY, CDR2 SVGAGI (reference sequence). In nucleotides, the CDR3 is TGTGCCAGCAGTTTTTCTGAGGGGGCCATGCAGTTCTTC. It yields the protein CASSFSEGAMQFF.

The chain couples TRBV5-1 to TRBJ2-3; 7 bases fit TRBD1. This CDR3 has 15 residues. Germline CDR1 and CDR2: SGHRS and YFSETQ. V lost 4 bases and J lost 10; bases outside the gene matches: 15. The CDR3 region has the DNA TGCGCCAGCAGCCCCCCCGACAGGGCGTCGTCTCCGCAGTATTTT. Protein: CASSPPDRASSPQYF.

This clonotype came up many times. The chain links TRBV19 to TRBJ2-7, with unresolved D. This CDR3 is 14 amino acids long. Trimming removed 6 bases from V and 7 bases from J, with 19 bases in between. Germline CDR1 and CDR2: LNHDA and SQIVND (reference sequence). The CDR3 DNA is TGTGCCAGTAGCCGAGTCGCAGCGATGGGGGAGCAGTACTTC. Protein product: CASSRVAAMGEQYF.

This clonotype was seen repeatedly, ten times or more. The J gene is TRBJ1-2, the V gene TRBV11-2; TRBD1 might be the D (5 bases). Per germline, CDR1 SGHAT and CDR2 FQNNGV. The CDR3 has 16 residues. The V gene lost 5 bases and the J gene lost 3 bases, with 19 bases spanning the gap. CDR3 nucleotide sequence: TGTGCCAGCAGCCGCTTCGGGGGAGGCAGGGACTATGGCTACACCTTC. This encodes CASSRFGGGRDYGYTF.

This clonotype was recorded many times. V and J are TRBV5-1 and TRBJ2-2; possibly TRBD1 for D (5 bases). The CDR3 length is 15 residues. CDR1 and CDR2 (germline): SGHRS, YFSETQ. Trimming cost V 4 bases and J 0 bases, with 10 bases left between them. This CDR3 reads CASSRTSANTGELFF. The CDR3 DNA reads TGCGCCAGCAGCAGGACAAGCGCGAACACCGGGGAGCTGTTTTTT.

This clonotype was counted many times. J is TRBJ2-1 and V is TRBV12-3 or TRBV12-4; no definite D call. CDR3 length: 12 residues. The V end lost 2 bases, the J end lost 5 bases, and 4 bases lay between the germline ends. This CDR3 reads CASSLNNNEQFF. CDR3 nucleotides: TGTGCCAGCAGTTTAAACAACAATGAGCAGTTCTTC.

This clonotype occurred many times. The chain links TRBV2 to TRBJ2-1; D gene uncertain. Looked up from germline, CDR1 is SNHLY and CDR2 is FYNNEI. V was cut by 8 bases and J by 4 bases, with 9 bases left in between. The CDR3 extends over 12 amino acids. The CDR3 loop is CASERGYNEQFF. The CDR3, as DNA: TGTGCCAGCGAAAGAGGATACAATGAGCAGTTCTTC.

This clonotype was picked up many times. The chain has TRBV12-3 or TRBV12-4 and TRBJ2-7, with 7 bases that match TRBD1. With V trimmed by 5 bases and J by 2 bases, 9 bases remained unmatched. The CDR3 runs 15 residues. CDR3 DNA sequence: TGTGCCAGCAGTGAGGGGACAGCGTATACCTACGAGCAGTACTTC. The encoded protein is CASSEGTAYTYEQYF.

This clonotype appeared many times. The CDR3 is CASSQDRGEKLFF. The CDR3 DNA follows: TGTGCCAGCAGCCAAGATCGTGGTGAAAAACTGTTTTTT. The chain recombines TRBV14 with TRBJ1-4; D unclear. The length of the CDR3 is 13 residues. Germline CDR1 and CDR2: SGHDN and FVKESK. V lost 0 bases and J 7 bases, leaving 6 bases between the germline ends.

This clonotype has ten or more counts. The J gene is TRBJ2-3, the V gene TRBV2; D may be TRBD1 or TRBD2 (5 bases each). V was trimmed by 2 bases and J by 2 bases, leaving 14 bases between them. Germline V CDR1 and CDR2: SNHLY, FYNNEI. This CDR3 spans 16 amino acids. As DNA, the CDR3 is TGTGCCAGCAGTGAATGGCAGGGAGACTACACAGATACGCAGTATTTT. It encodes CASSEWQGDYTDTQYF.

This clonotype was observed many times. The chain is built from TRBV20-1 and TRBJ2-3, with TRBD1 identical over 7 bases. This CDR3 contains 16 residues. CDR1 and CDR2 (germline): DFQATT, SNEGSKA (reference sequence). Unmatched junction bases numbered 14, after V lost 4 bases and J lost 4 bases. The CDR3 DNA follows: TGCAGTGCTATTCACTCTGACAGGGTAAAAGCAGATACGCAGTATTTT. Translation: CSAIHSDRVKADTQYF.

This clonotype was picked up many times. The rearrangement uses TRBV7-8 and TRBJ2-1, with D possibly being TRBD2 (5 bases). Germline V gives CDR1 SGHVS, CDR2 FQNEAQ. Trimming took 3 bases from V and 4 from J, leaving 16 bases between them. The CDR3 length is 16 residues. CDR3 loop: CASSLRVGEVYNEQFF. CDR3 in DNA: TGTGCCAGCAGCTTGCGCGTCGGGGAAGTTTACAATGAGCAGTTCTTC. Using reference TRBV7-8 and TRBJ2-1 for the parts outside the CDR3, the full variable domain is GAGVSQSPRYKVAKRGQDVALRCDPISGHVSLFWYQQALGQGPEFLTYFQNEAQLDKSGLPSDRFFAERPEGSVSTLKIQRTQQEDSAVYLCASSLRVGEVYNEQFFGPGTRLTVL.

This clonotype has ten or more counts. The rearrangement links TRBV28 to TRBJ2-2; D is possibly TRBD1 (6 bases). This CDR3 is built from 15 residues. Trimming took 2 bases from V and 4 from J, leaving 11 bases between them. Germline V gives CDR1 MDHEN, CDR2 SYDVKM. CDR3 in DNA: TGTGCCAGCAGTTTACAGGGGTGGACCACCGGGGAGCTGTTTTTT. Its protein product is CASSLQGWTTGELFF.

This clonotype has at least ten counts. The CDR3 DNA reads as TGTGCCAGCAGCGAATCATACGAGCAGTACTTC. It encodes CASSESYEQYF. This rearrangement joins TRBV6-6 to TRBJ2-7, with D unresolved. The germline CDR1 and CDR2 sequences are MNHNY and SVGAGI (reference sequence). CDR3 size: 11 residues. Between the trimmed V and J ends, which lost 6 bases and 4 bases, there was a span of 7 bases.

This clonotype was detected only a few times. The V call is TRBV5-1, the J call TRBJ2-1; no clear D. The CDR3 extends over 13 amino acids. CDR1 SGHRS and CDR2 YFSETQ come from the germline V gene. With 0 bases removed from V and 5 bases from J, the gap between germline ends came to 6 bases. The CDR3 nucleotides are TGCGCCAGCAGCTTGGGTCAGCACAATGAGCAGTTCTTC. It yields the protein CASSLGQHNEQFF.

This clonotype was seen ten or more times. The V gene is TRBV5-1, the J gene TRBJ1-2; D may be TRBD1 (6 bases). Trimming removed 4 bases from V and 6 bases from J, with 31 bases in between. CDR3 length: 19 amino acids. From germline, CDR1 is SGHRS and CDR2 YFSETQ. CDR3 loop: CASSQLYGGPTTGLHGYTF. The CDR3, as DNA: TGCGCCAGCAGCCAACTCTACGGGGGTCCAACAACAGGGCTTCATGGCTACACCTTC.

This clonotype was recorded many times. The V gene is TRBV7-3, the J gene TRBJ2-3; TRBD1 might be the D (6 bases). The germline V gene has CDR1 SGHTA and CDR2 FQGTGA. V dropped 2 bases and J dropped 5 bases, with 23 bases sitting between them. The CDR3 is 18 amino acids. In DNA, the CDR3 is TGTGCCAGCAGCTTATTGGCGGGCAGGGGACCCTCCGAAGATACGCAGTATTTT. It yields the protein CASSLLAGRGPSEDTQYF.

There are many counts of this clonotype. The chain carries TRBV7-9 and TRBJ1-2; 7 positions agree with TRBD1. Germline V gene data show CDR1 as SEHNR and CDR2 as FQNEAQ (reference sequence). Trimming took 7 bases from V and 6 from J; bases not matched to a gene: 8. There are 13 residues in the CDR3. The CDR3 DNA reads as TGTGCCAGCACCGGCGGGACAGCGGATGGCTACACCTTC. Protein: CASTGGTADGYTF.

This clonotype came up many times. This chain joins TRBV2 and TRBJ2-2, with 9 bases that match TRBD1. Trimming at V came to 5 bases and at J to 8 bases, leaving 6 bases not matched to a gene. The CDR3 is 14 residues long. The germline CDR1 and CDR2 sequences are SNHLY and FYNNEI. This chain's CDR3 is CASSPGTGIGELFF. CDR3 DNA sequence: TGTGCCAGCAGTCCCGGGACAGGGATAGGGGAGCTGTTTTTT.

This clonotype was found many times. The V call is TRBV5-1, the J call TRBJ2-7, with 7 bases matching TRBD1. The length of the CDR3 is 15 residues. The germline V gene has CDR1 SGHRS and CDR2 YFSETQ. V gave up 3 bases and J gave up 5 bases; unmatched junction bases: 11. DNA for the CDR3: TGCGCCAGCAGCTCCGGGACAGACCTCTATAACGAGCAGTACTTC. It specifies CASSSGTDLYNEQYF.

This clonotype was counted many times. The V gene is TRBV2, the J gene TRBJ2-7, with D possibly TRBD1 on 5 matching bases. Germline values: CDR1 SNHLY, CDR2 FYNNEI. The CDR3 has 16 amino acids. Trimming stripped 4 bases from V and 2 bases from J, with 18 bases between. CDR3 nucleotides: TGTGCCAGCAGTGGGGCAGGGAAGGAGATTACCTACGAGCAGTACTTC. This encodes CASSGAGKEITYEQYF. Looking up the rest from reference TRBV2 and TRBJ2-7 gives the full variable domain: EPEVTQTPSHQVTQMGQEVILRCVPISNHLYFYWYRQILGQKVEFLVSFYNNEISEKSEIFDDQFSVERPDGSNFTLKIRSTKLEDSAMYFCASSGAGKEITYEQYFGPGTRLTVT.

There are many counts of this clonotype. V is TRBV7-9 and J is TRBJ1-1; no clear D. CDR1 and CDR2 from the germline V gene are SEHNR and FQNEAQ (reference sequence). This CDR3 comprises 16 residues. The V end was cut by 5 bases, the J end by 0 bases, with 16 bases between. This CDR3 is CASSPRTDGMNTEAFF. In nucleotides, the CDR3 is TGTGCCAGCAGCCCGCGGACGGACGGCATGAACACTGAAGCTTTCTTT.

This clonotype was seen ten or more times. J is TRBJ2-1 and V is TRBV20-1; D is unclear. There are 11 residues in the CDR3. The ends were cut back, 5 bases at V and 13 bases at J, with 15 bases in the middle. The germline V gene has CDR1 DFQATT and CDR2 SNEGSKA (reference sequence). CDR3 sequence reads: CSASETWLQFF. In DNA, the CDR3 is TGCAGTGCTTCGGAAACCTGGTTACAGTTCTTC.

In its sample, this clonotype was seen many times. J is TRBJ2-3 and V is TRBV11-2; D tentatively reads TRBD1 or TRBD2 (5 bases each). Deletions cut 5 bases from V and 0 bases from J, with 15 bases between. CDR3 length equals 16 residues. Germline-derived CDR1 and CDR2 are SGHAT and FQNNGV. CDR3 residues: CASSRRGATSTDTQYF. Here the CDR3 DNA reads TGTGCCAGCAGCCGACGAGGGGCGACTAGCACAGATACGCAGTATTTT. Full variable domain (missing parts from reference TRBV11-2 and TRBJ2-3): EAGVAQSPRYKIIEKRQSVAFWCNPISGHATLYWYQQILGQGPKLLIQFQNNGVVDDSQLPKDRFSAERLKGVDSTLKIQPAKLEDSAVYLCASSRRGATSTDTQYFGPGTRLTVL.

This clonotype was seen repeatedly, ten times or more. This chain uses TRBV5-1 with TRBJ1-2; 11 bases line up with TRBD1. Germline V gene data show CDR1 as SGHRS and CDR2 as YFSETQ. The CDR3 runs 15 residues. Trimming took 4 bases from V and 6 from J; bases not matched to a gene: 8. The CDR3 DNA follows: TGCGCCAGCAGCACGGACAGGGGGCCACGAGATGGCTACACCTTC. This codes for CASSTDRGPRDGYTF.

This clonotype has ten or more counts. The chain combines TRBV7-2 with TRBJ2-4, with TRBD2 identical over 14 bases. The germline CDR1 and CDR2 sequences are SGHTA and FQGNSA. The CDR3 spans 16 residues. The trim removed 5 bases at V and 3 bases at J, leaving 3 bases unmatched. Here the CDR3 DNA reads TGTGCCAGCAGCGGGGGGACTAGCGGGGGCAAAAACATTCAGTACTTC. It encodes CASSGGTSGGKNIQYF.

This sequence joins TRBV7-8 and TRBJ1-5; tentatively, D is TRBD1 (5 bases). Germline values: CDR1 SGHVS, CDR2 FQNEAQ. V lost 1 base, J lost 2 bases, and 12 bases lay in between. The CDR3 length is 16 residues. Here the CDR3 reads CASSLERGGGNQPQHF. The CDR3 coding sequence is TGTGCCAGCAGCTTAGAGCGGGGCGGGGGCAATCAGCCCCAGCATTTT.

This clonotype was counted ten times or more. The rearrangement links TRBV5-1 to TRBJ2-1; tentatively, D is TRBD1 (6 bases). The CDR3 consists of 13 residues. Germline V gives CDR1 SGHRS, CDR2 YFSETQ. V lost 1 base and J lost 5, with 7 bases in between. CDR3 protein: CASSLNRDNEQFF. DNA of the CDR3: TGCGCCAGCAGCTTGAACAGGGACAATGAGCAGTTCTTC.